The T cell receptor (beta chain) described here comes from a study of shared clonotypes between healthy human individuals. The protocol was immunoSEQ multiplex PCR, while the TCRdb copy is restricted to in-frame clones and leaves out a portion. Among approximately 2.5 million clones listed, roughly 92% were seen once. Germline loops: CDR1 SNHLY, CDR2 FYNNEI. V lost 6 bases and J 5 bases, leaving 16 bases between the germline ends. This CDR3 is 15 amino acids long. The chain carries TRBV2 and TRBJ2-2, with D possibly being TRBD2 (6 bases). Sequencing was performed on naive CD4+ T cells sorted from blood. This sample's subset: CD45RA+ positively selected. This clonotype was sampled from a man aged 18 to 35 in good health. The CDR3 sequence is CASRREGRTTGELFF. The CDR3 coding sequence is TGTGCCAGCAGGCGAGAGGGGAGGACGACCGGGGAGCTGTTTTTT.